This T cell receptor beta chain emerged from a study of siplizumab effects on memory and regulatory T cells. Findings and limits, study-wide: Memory cells seemed less diverse than naive T cells, which seemed major alloresponse contributors.

The assay was immunoSEQ multiplex PCR, and TCRdb's table has in-frame clones only and misses some. The sample carries fewer than 100,000 clones, just under 95% recorded once. Regarding this clone: Its target is not known.

The clonotype was recovered from a human donor in good health. Sequenced sample: CD8+ T cells sorted from blood.

As DNA, the CDR3 is TGTGCCAGCAGTTCACAGGGCTACAATGAGCAGTTCTTC. This codes for CASSSQGYNEQFF. The V gene is TRBV27, the J gene TRBJ2-1; D may be TRBD1 (6 bases). From germline, CDR1 is MNHEY and CDR2 SMNVEV (reference sequence). The ends were cut back, 4 bases at V and 3 bases at J, with 7 bases in the middle. The CDR3 covers 13 residues.